This T cell receptor beta chain emerged from a study of cytomegalovirus exposure and HLA in healthy donors. The donors (healthy individuals) were bone marrow donors. The CDR3 covers 16 residues. In germline, CDR1 is SGHDT, CDR2 YYEEEE. J gave up 4 bases and V 1 base, and 9 bases lay outside the gene matches. Overall study findings and caveats: Listed as cytomegalovirus-associated were approximately 160 TCR beta chains.

Researchers ran the PCR with 60 Vbeta and 13 Jbeta primers. Data came from immunoSEQ multiplex PCR; TCRdb stores just in-frame clones and leaves some out. The sample yields roughly 130,000 clones, 79% seen once. Points on this clone: Antigen specificity is unknown.

The V and J genes are TRBV5-6 and TRBJ2-7, with 9 bases aligning to TRBD1. The TCR sequence derives from a man between 18 and 29 years old in good health and CMV-seronegative. Input material: PBMCs. In DNA form, the CDR3 reads TGTGCCAGCAGCTTGTTTGGACAGGGGAATTTATACGAGCAGTACGTC. Translated, it gives CASSLFGQGNLYEQYV.